This entry describes one T cell receptor (beta chain). This sample is drawn from a study of OX40 agonist ivuxolimab in advanced cancers. Looking at the study overall: Dosing consisted of intravenous ivuxolimab at 0.01 to 10 mg/kg every 2 weeks. From roughly 20 to 79 years was the age range, with a mean of around 57 years, and approximately 80% were male.

Using immunoSEQ multiplex PCR, the repertoire was profiled, and TCRdb retains in-frame clones only, with some absent. This sample has fewer than 95,000 clones, with around nine tenths found just once. The germline gives CDR1 SQVTM, CDR2 ANQGSEA. V dropped 6 bases and J dropped 3 bases, with 24 bases sitting between them. The CDR3 has 16 amino acids. J is TRBJ2-7 and V is TRBV29-1; D could derive from TRBD1 or TRBD2 (5 bases each). The receptor comes from an adult with an advanced solid tumor such as melanoma, head and neck, liver or kidney cancer. Here the sequenced sample was CD4+ or CD8+ T cells sorted from blood, taken in a trial of the OX40 agonist ivuxolimab. The CDR3 loop reads CSVVSGRDRTLYEQYF. DNA for the CDR3: TGCAGCGTCGTCTCCGGAAGGGACCGAACACTCTACGAGCAGTACTTC.